One T cell receptor beta chain is described in this entry. Its antigen is currently unknown. Sequencing used immunoSEQ multiplex PCR; TCRdb keeps in-frame clones, though not all of them. The sample records 350,000 to 400,000 clones, approximately 90% being singletons. Sample treatment: 19 received Ad26.COV2.S at low or high dose, single or two shots; about 5 received placebo; per-sample allocation not given. Day 63 after the first injection of vaccine or placebo was the sampling time. The data belong to a study of Ad26.COV2.S vaccination and SARS-CoV-2 variants. Across the study: Ad26.COV2.S given intramuscularly, once or twice 56 days apart.

CDR3 length equals 16 residues. Trimming pared 1 base from V and 0 bases from J, leaving 11 bases between. Germline CDR1 is MNHNS and CDR2 is SASEGT. Findings and limits, study-wide: Comparability of non-spike TCR breadth was observed across vaccine and placebo recipients.

The chain links TRBV6-1 to TRBJ2-3; D call uncertain. Source: peripheral blood, taken in a trial of Ad26.COV2.S vaccine versus placebo. The receptor's source is a person aged 18-65 years who received the Ad26.COV2.S COVID-19 vaccine or a placebo. Here the CDR3 DNA reads TGTGCCAGCAGTGAAGGTTTCCTAGTTAGCACAGATACGCAGTATTTT. Its translation: CASSEGFLVSTDTQYF.